Below, 5 T cell receptor beta chains from the same sample are listed, as sequenced in a study of blood T cells in healthy people across ages. PCR was performed a second time for roughly 7 to 11 cycles using a sample-barcoded 5' primer and a J-beta primer mix. One entry per CDR3 protein results from TCRdb running MiXCR on the 5' RACE reads. The table has approximately 800,000 distinct CDR3 sequences, about 48% seen once. Sample: blood. These receptors originate from a man at least 80 years old in good health.

V is TRBV20-1 and J is TRBJ2-7; 7 bases agree with TRBD1. The ends lost 6 bases at V and 3 bases at J; junction bases unmatched: 11. The germline V gene encodes CDR1 DFQATT and CDR2 SNEGSKA (reference sequence). The CDR3 consists of 14 residues. The CDR3: CSAHPVRGRYEQYF. Here the CDR3 DNA reads TGCAGTGCCCACCCGGTTAGGGGGCGCTACGAGCAGTACTTC.

V is TRBV20-1 and J is TRBJ2-3; tentative D call: TRBD1 (6 bases). The CDR3 covers 13 residues. The germline V gene encodes CDR1 DFQATT and CDR2 SNEGSKA (reference sequence). V gave up 6 bases and J gave up 3 bases, with 13 bases separating them. The CDR3 spells CSARPRGTDTQYF. As DNA, the CDR3 is TGCAGTGCAAGACCCAGGGGAACAGATACGCAGTATTTT.

This clonotype was detected a few times. CDR3 coding DNA: TGTGCCAGCAGCCAACAGCGGACTAATGAAAAACTGTTTTTT. This sequence encodes CASSQQRTNEKLFF. The rearrangement joins TRBV4-2 to TRBJ1-4, with no clear D. CDR1 is LGHNA and CDR2 is YNFKEQ in the germline V gene. CDR3 size: 14 residues. V lost 2 bases, J lost 2 bases, and 6 bases lay in between.

This clonotype was picked up a small number of times. The J gene is TRBJ2-7, the V gene TRBV29-1; no reliable D call. The CDR3 spans 13 residues. CDR1 is SQVTM and CDR2 is ANQGSEA in the germline V gene. Trimming cost V 4 bases and J 3 bases, with 13 bases left between them. CDR3 in DNA: TGCAGCGTTGGGCGAGTCTCGGACTACGAGCAGTACTTC. Its translation: CSVGRVSDYEQYF.

The J gene is TRBJ2-1, the V gene TRBV7-9, with a weak D call TRBD2 (5 bases). CDR3 length: 13 amino acids. V was cut by 5 bases and J by 9 bases, with 14 bases left in between. CDR1 SEHNR and CDR2 FQNEAQ come from the germline V gene (reference sequence). The CDR3 here is CASSIPLDAEQFF. DNA for the CDR3: TGTGCCAGCAGCATCCCACTAGATGCTGAGCAGTTCTTC.